A selection of T cell receptor beta chains follows, all from one sample in a study of cytomegalovirus exposure and HLA in healthy donors. Clones were read by immunoSEQ multiplex PCR, and TCRdb kept only the in-frame ones, dropping some. This sample's table has some 89,000 clones. Material: PBMCs. All receptors come from a woman younger than 45 in good health and CMV-seronegative. Both conserved end residues are part of each CDR3. Fields, in order: V gene, D gene, J gene, CDR3 protein, CDR3 DNA. The D gene is left open where the match is weak.

V gene: TRBV10-1
D gene: NA
J gene: TRBJ2-2
CDR3 protein: CASSEGSVNTGELFF
CDR3 DNA: TGCGCCAGCAGTGAGGGAAGCGTGAACACCGGGGAGCTGTTTTTT

V gene: TRBV7-8
D gene: TRBD2
J gene: TRBJ2-1
CDR3 protein: CASSLAGLAHNEQFF
CDR3 DNA: TGTGCCAGCAGCTTAGCTGGACTAGCCCACAATGAGCAGTTCTTC

V gene: TRBV6-4
D gene: NA
J gene: TRBJ1-1
CDR3 protein: CASRQATNTEAFF
CDR3 DNA: TGTGCCAGCAGACAGGCAACGAACACTGAAGCTTTCTTC

V gene: TRBV6-1
D gene: NA
J gene: TRBJ1-5
CDR3 protein: CASSETGGPVRPQHF
CDR3 DNA: TGTGCCAGCAGTGAAACCGGGGGGCCCGTTCGGCCCCAGCATTTT

V gene: TRBV27
D gene: NA
J gene: TRBJ1-3
CDR3 protein: CASSLTAGNTIYF
CDR3 DNA: TGTGCCAGCAGTTTAACTGCTGGAAACACCATATATTTT

V gene: TRBV19
D gene: TRBD1
J gene: TRBJ2-4
CDR3 protein: CASSMGPTGQRRLAKNIQYF
CDR3 DNA: TGTGCCAGTAGTATGGGTCCGACAGGGCAACGACGACTAGCCAAAAACATTCAGTACTTC

V gene: TRBV5-1
D gene: TRBD2
J gene: TRBJ2-3
CDR3 protein: CASSLGLAGGPGSSDTQYF
CDR3 DNA: TGCGCCAGCAGCTTGGGACTAGCGGGGGGGCCAGGTTCTTCCGATACGCAGTATTTT

V gene: TRBV7-2
D gene: NA
J gene: TRBJ1-1
CDR3 protein: CASSPNRRSTEAFF
CDR3 DNA: TGTGCCAGCAGCCCTAACCGGAGGAGCACTGAAGCTTTCTTT

V gene: TRBV27
D gene: NA
J gene: TRBJ2-2
CDR3 protein: CASLQAGGTGELFF
CDR3 DNA: TGTGCCAGCCTGCAGGCAGGGGGGACCGGGGAGCTGTTTTTT

V gene: TRBV27
D gene: NA
J gene: TRBJ2-7
CDR3 protein: CASRFGSEQYF
CDR3 DNA: TGTGCCAGCAGATTCGGGTCCGAGCAGTACTTC

V gene: TRBV19
D gene: NA
J gene: TRBJ1-1
CDR3 protein: CASSISSGVGTEAFF
CDR3 DNA: TGTGCCAGTAGTATCTCCAGCGGAGTAGGCACTGAAGCTTTCTTT

V gene: TRBV6-6
D gene: TRBD1
J gene: TRBJ1-5
CDR3 protein: CASSLGTGEFQPQHF
CDR3 DNA: TGTGCCAGCAGCCTAGGGACAGGGGAGTTTCAGCCCCAGCATTTT

V gene: TRBV28
D gene: TRBD2
J gene: TRBJ2-2
CDR3 protein: CASSETSGYTGELFF
CDR3 DNA: TGTGCCAGCAGTGAGACTAGCGGGTACACCGGGGAGCTGTTTTTT

V gene: TRBV6-6
D gene: NA
J gene: TRBJ1-6
CDR3 protein: CASSNQGANSPLHF
CDR3 DNA: TGTGCCAGCAGTAACCAGGGTGCCAATTCACCCCTCCACTTT

V gene: TRBV4-1
D gene: NA
J gene: TRBJ2-7
CDR3 protein: CASSQERKLHEQYF
CDR3 DNA: TGCGCCAGCAGCCAAGAACGAAAGCTACACGAGCAGTACTTC

V gene: TRBV4-2
D gene: TRBD2
J gene: TRBJ2-6
CDR3 protein: CASSPRASGVGAGANVLTF
CDR3 DNA: TGTGCCAGCAGCCCCCGGGCTAGCGGGGTAGGAGCTGGGGCCAACGTCCTGACTTTC

V gene: TRBV4-1
D gene: TRBD2
J gene: TRBJ2-5
CDR3 protein: CASSLRGGSETQYF
CDR3 DNA: TGCGCCAGCAGCCTTCGGGGGGGCTCAGAGACCCAGTACTTC

V gene: TRBV10-2
D gene: TRBD1
J gene: TRBJ1-2
CDR3 protein: CASSVWDRRLQNYGYTF
CDR3 DNA: TGCGCCAGCAGTGTCTGGGACAGACGACTACAAAACTATGGCTACACCTTC

V gene: TRBV5-6
D gene: TRBD2
J gene: TRBJ2-1
CDR3 protein: CASSRDYGYNEQFF
CDR3 DNA: TGTGCCAGCAGCCGGGACTATGGTTACAATGAGCAGTTCTTC

V gene: TRBV6-6
D gene: TRBD2
J gene: TRBJ2-5
CDR3 protein: CASSGTIEETQYF
CDR3 DNA: TGTGCCAGCAGTGGGACTATCGAAGAGACCCAGTACTTC

V gene: TRBV11-1
D gene: NA
J gene: TRBJ1-3
CDR3 protein: CASRSLREVGNTIYF
CDR3 DNA: TGTGCCAGCAGATCGCTGAGGGAGGTTGGAAACACCATATATTTT

V gene: TRBV10-3
D gene: NA
J gene: TRBJ1-3
CDR3 protein: CAISDLSSGNTIYF
CDR3 DNA: TGTGCCATCAGTGATTTGAGCTCTGGAAACACCATATATTTT

V gene: TRBV14
D gene: NA
J gene: TRBJ1-5
CDR3 protein: CASSLRGNNQPQHF
CDR3 DNA: TGTGCCAGCAGCCTACGGGGGAACAATCAGCCCCAGCATTTT

V gene: TRBV9
D gene: TRBD1
J gene: TRBJ1-1
CDR3 protein: CASSVETGNRAFF
CDR3 DNA: TGTGCCAGCAGCGTAGAGACAGGGAATCGAGCTTTCTTT

V gene: TRBV10-3
D gene: NA
J gene: TRBJ2-1
CDR3 protein: CAISESSSNEQFF
CDR3 DNA: TGTGCCATCAGTGAGTCGAGTAGCAATGAGCAGTTCTTC

V gene: TRBV5-4
D gene: NA
J gene: TRBJ1-2
CDR3 protein: CASSFPGEGYGYTF
CDR3 DNA: TGTGCCAGCAGCTTCCCGGGGGAAGGCTATGGCTACACCTTC

V gene: TRBV7-8
D gene: NA
J gene: TRBJ2-7
CDR3 protein: CASRREIPGRRSYEQYF
CDR3 DNA: TGTGCCAGCAGGAGGGAGATACCGGGTCGACGCTCCTACGAGCAGTACTTC

V gene: TRBV28
D gene: NA
J gene: TRBJ1-5
CDR3 protein: CASSPRRYSNQPQHF
CDR3 DNA: TGTGCCAGCAGTCCACGTCGGTATAGCAATCAGCCCCAGCATTTT

V gene: TRBV19
D gene: TRBD1
J gene: TRBJ2-2
CDR3 protein: CASTYYRLGGQGAGELFF
CDR3 DNA: TGTGCCAGCACTTATTACAGGCTAGGCGGACAGGGGGCCGGGGAGCTGTTTTTT

V gene: TRBV19
D gene: NA
J gene: TRBJ2-7
CDR3 protein: CASSIGRAWAYEQYF
CDR3 DNA: TGTGCCAGTAGTATCGGCAGGGCTTGGGCCTACGAGCAGTACTTC

V gene: TRBV6-6
D gene: NA
J gene: TRBJ1-1
CDR3 protein: CASSPTENTEAFF
CDR3 DNA: TGTGCCAGCAGCCCCACAGAGAACACTGAAGCTTTCTTT

V gene: TRBV6-1
D gene: NA
J gene: TRBJ2-2
CDR3 protein: CASRRQTNTGELFF
CDR3 DNA: TGTGCCAGCCGCAGGCAAACTAACACCGGGGAGCTGTTTTTT

V gene: TRBV4-1
D gene: TRBD1
J gene: TRBJ2-1
CDR3 protein: CASSRGQGSWDEQFF
CDR3 DNA: TGCGCCAGCAGCCGCGGACAGGGTTCGTGGGATGAGCAGTTCTTC

V gene: TRBV9
D gene: NA
J gene: TRBJ1-1
CDR3 protein: CASSVGGGVTEAFF
CDR3 DNA: TGTGCCAGCAGCGTCGGGGGAGGGGTCACTGAAGCTTTCTTT

V gene: TRBV5-6
D gene: TRBD1
J gene: TRBJ1-2
CDR3 protein: CASSNRDRGFLGYGYTF
CDR3 DNA: TGTGCCAGCAGCAACCGGGACAGGGGGTTTTTAGGGTATGGCTACACCTTC

V gene: TRBV28
D gene: NA
J gene: TRBJ1-2
CDR3 protein: CASSLGGGYTF
CDR3 DNA: TGTGCCAGCAGTTTAGGGGGGGGGTACACCTTC

V gene: TRBV4-1
D gene: NA
J gene: TRBJ2-7
CDR3 protein: CASSQTGTTLYEQYF
CDR3 DNA: TGCGCCAGCAGCCAAACCGGGACAACTCTCTACGAGCAGTACTTC

V gene: TRBV7-8
D gene: NA
J gene: TRBJ2-2
CDR3 protein: CASSQRTGTTNTGELFF
CDR3 DNA: TGTGCCAGCAGCCAGAGGACCGGGACAACGAACACCGGGGAGCTGTTTTTT

V gene: TRBV19
D gene: NA
J gene: TRBJ1-2
CDR3 protein: CASSIDYAVPSSYGYTF
CDR3 DNA: TGTGCCAGTAGTATAGATTATGCGGTCCCCTCGTCCTATGGCTACACCTTC

V gene: TRBV2
D gene: NA
J gene: TRBJ2-1
CDR3 protein: CASSYYNEQFF
CDR3 DNA: TGTGCCAGCAGTTATTACAATGAGCAGTTCTTC

V gene: TRBV5-6
D gene: TRBD1
J gene: TRBJ2-7
CDR3 protein: CASSKGQGSYDEQYF
CDR3 DNA: TGTGCCAGCAGCAAGGGACAGGGTTCGTACGACGAGCAGTACTTC

V gene: TRBV23-1
D gene: TRBD1
J gene: TRBJ2-1
CDR3 protein: CASSWSTWDRAVLSSYNEQFF
CDR3 DNA: TGCGCCAGCAGTTGGTCCACGTGGGACAGGGCCGTACTGAGCTCCTACAATGAGCAGTTCTTC

V gene: TRBV7-2
D gene: TRBD1
J gene: TRBJ1-1
CDR3 protein: CASSLRTGSTEAFF
CDR3 DNA: TGTGCCAGCAGCCTACGGACAGGGAGCACTGAAGCTTTCTTT

V gene: TRBV28
D gene: TRBD1
J gene: TRBJ1-5
CDR3 protein: CASSTDRASQIHQPQHF
CDR3 DNA: TGTGCCAGCAGCACTGACAGGGCTAGCCAGATCCATCAGCCCCAGCATTTT

V gene: TRBV13
D gene: NA
J gene: TRBJ1-2
CDR3 protein: CASSLGRGYGYTF
CDR3 DNA: TGTGCCAGCAGCTTGGGCAGGGGCTATGGCTACACCTTC

V gene: TRBV14
D gene: NA
J gene: TRBJ1-1
CDR3 protein: CASSRGGHRNTEAFF
CDR3 DNA: TGTGCCAGCAGCCGGGGGGGACACCGGAACACTGAAGCTTTCTTT

V gene: TRBV6-1
D gene: NA
J gene: TRBJ1-4
CDR3 protein: CASSGGLSTNEKLFF
CDR3 DNA: TGTGCCAGCAGTGGGGGACTGTCAACTAATGAAAAACTGTTTTTT

V gene: TRBV29-1
D gene: TRBD1
J gene: TRBJ1-4
CDR3 protein: CSVTRGLKGEKLFF
CDR3 DNA: TGCAGCGTGACCAGGGGGCTTAAGGGGGAAAAACTGTTTTTT

V gene: TRBV19
D gene: TRBD2
J gene: TRBJ2-3
CDR3 protein: CASSPTMRERGTDTQYF
CDR3 DNA: TGTGCCAGTAGTCCGACTATGCGGGAGCGGGGCACAGATACGCAGTATTTT

V gene: TRBV9
D gene: TRBD1
J gene: TRBJ2-5
CDR3 protein: CASSPRPGTGGRETQYF
CDR3 DNA: TGTGCCAGCAGCCCCCGCCCCGGGACAGGGGGCAGAGAGACCCAGTACTTC

V gene: TRBV11-3
D gene: NA
J gene: TRBJ2-5
CDR3 protein: CASSPTPGEQETQYF
CDR3 DNA: TGTGCCAGCAGCCCTACCCCTGGAGAGCAGGAGACCCAGTACTTC

V gene: TRBV27
D gene: TRBD1
J gene: TRBJ1-1
CDR3 protein: CASSLIPAGGMNTEAFF
CDR3 DNA: TGTGCCAGCAGTCTGATCCCGGCAGGGGGTATGAACACTGAAGCTTTCTTT

V gene: TRBV29-1
D gene: NA
J gene: TRBJ1-5
CDR3 protein: CSVGGAAQPQHF
CDR3 DNA: TGCAGCGTCGGGGGGGCTGCCCAGCCCCAGCATTTT

V gene: TRBV11-2
D gene: NA
J gene: TRBJ2-2
CDR3 protein: CASSSILILSNTGELFF
CDR3 DNA: TGTGCCAGCAGCTCAATTTTAATACTCTCGAACACCGGGGAGCTGTTTTTT

V gene: TRBV6-5
D gene: NA
J gene: TRBJ2-7
CDR3 protein: CASSYGGDAYEQYF
CDR3 DNA: TGTGCCAGCAGTTACGGAGGGGATGCCTACGAGCAGTACTTC

V gene: TRBV7-9
D gene: NA
J gene: TRBJ2-7
CDR3 protein: CASSLAPRRDHEQYF
CDR3 DNA: TGTGCCAGCAGCTTAGCCCCCCGGAGGGACCACGAGCAGTACTTC

V gene: TRBV7-8
D gene: TRBD1
J gene: TRBJ1-5
CDR3 protein: CASSSRDRRPQHF
CDR3 DNA: TGTGCCAGCAGCTCCCGGGACAGAAGGCCCCAGCATTTT

V gene: TRBV29-1
D gene: NA
J gene: TRBJ2-7
CDR3 protein: CSVAGVGGEQYF
CDR3 DNA: TGCAGCGTAGCAGGGGTTGGGGGCGAGCAGTACTTC

V gene: TRBV5-1
D gene: NA
J gene: TRBJ2-1
CDR3 protein: CASSSFAGAGEQFF
CDR3 DNA: TGCGCCAGCAGCTCCTTCGCGGGGGCTGGTGAGCAGTTCTTC